This T cell receptor (beta chain) was captured by sequencing in a study of molecular identifiers for immune sequencing clone quantification. TCRdb processed the PCR reads anew with MiXCR; each CDR3 protein has one entry. The data show hundreds of thousands of distinct CDR3 sequences, with just under 20% seen just once and roughly 0.9% held by the top ten. This clonotype was seen many times. The CDR3 length is 14 residues. Trimming removed 1 base at V and 5 bases at J, with 10 bases between. Germline CDR1 reads SGHVS; CDR2 reads FNYEAQ. The material sequenced was naive CD8+ T cells from blood, with Jurkat cell RNA spiked in. Sample subset: FACS-sorted CD8+CD4-CCR7+CD45RA+ naive T cells. The receptor was isolated from a human donor in good health. Some libraries in this study had Jurkat cell RNA spiked in. The chain couples TRBV7-6 to TRBJ2-3; D is possibly TRBD2 (6 bases). CDR3 sequence reads: CASSLVAAGDTQYF. CDR3 nucleotides: TGTGCCAGCAGCTTAGTTGCAGCGGGAGATACGCAGTATTTT. The variable domain in full, with the rest retrieved from reference TRBV7-6 and TRBJ2-3, is GAGVSQSPRYKVTKRGQDVALRCDPISGHVSLYWYRQALGQGPEFLTYFNYEAQQDKSGLPNDRFSAERPEGSISTLTIQRTEQRDSAMYRCASSLVAAGDTQYFGPGTRLTVL.